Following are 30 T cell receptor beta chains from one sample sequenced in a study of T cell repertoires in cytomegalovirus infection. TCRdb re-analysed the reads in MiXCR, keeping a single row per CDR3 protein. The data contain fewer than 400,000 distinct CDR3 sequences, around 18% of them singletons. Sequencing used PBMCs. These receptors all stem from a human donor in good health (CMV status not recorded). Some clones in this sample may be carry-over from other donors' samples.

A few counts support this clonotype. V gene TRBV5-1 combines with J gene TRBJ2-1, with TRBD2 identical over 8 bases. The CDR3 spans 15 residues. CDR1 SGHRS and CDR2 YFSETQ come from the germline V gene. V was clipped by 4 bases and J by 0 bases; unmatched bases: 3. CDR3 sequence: CASSQGTSSYNEQFF. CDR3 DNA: TGCGCCAGCAGCCAAGGGACTAGCTCCTACAATGAGCAGTTCTTC.

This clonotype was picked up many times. The CDR3 DNA reads as TGCGCCAGCAGCCCAATCTACAGGAACACTGAAGCTTTCTTT. Translating it yields CASSPIYRNTEAFF. J is TRBJ1-1 and V is TRBV4-1; no clear D gene. Per the germline V gene, CDR1 is MGHRA and CDR2 is YSYEKL. CDR3 length equals 14 residues. V was shortened by 4 bases and J by 1 base, with 10 bases between the two germline ends.

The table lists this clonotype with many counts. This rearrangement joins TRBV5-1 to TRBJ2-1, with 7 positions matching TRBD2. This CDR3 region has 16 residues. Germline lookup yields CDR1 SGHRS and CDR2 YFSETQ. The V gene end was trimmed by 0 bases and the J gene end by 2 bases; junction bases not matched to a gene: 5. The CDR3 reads CASSLAVAGTYNEQFF. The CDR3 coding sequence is TGCGCCAGCAGCTTGGCCGTAGCGGGTACCTACAATGAGCAGTTCTTC.

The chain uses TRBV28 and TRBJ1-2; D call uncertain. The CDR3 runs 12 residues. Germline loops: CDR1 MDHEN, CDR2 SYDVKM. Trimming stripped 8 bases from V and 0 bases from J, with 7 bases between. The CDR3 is CASRDPNYGYTF. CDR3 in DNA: TGTGCCAGCCGGGATCCTAACTATGGCTACACCTTC.

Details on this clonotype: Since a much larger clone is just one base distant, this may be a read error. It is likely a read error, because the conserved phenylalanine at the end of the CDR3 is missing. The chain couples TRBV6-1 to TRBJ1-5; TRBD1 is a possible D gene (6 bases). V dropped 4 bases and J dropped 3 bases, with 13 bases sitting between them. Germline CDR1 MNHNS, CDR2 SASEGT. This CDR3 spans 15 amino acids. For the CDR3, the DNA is TGTGCCAGCAGTGTCACAGGGCTCGTCAATCAGCCCCAGCATTCT. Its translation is CASSVTGLVNQPQHS.

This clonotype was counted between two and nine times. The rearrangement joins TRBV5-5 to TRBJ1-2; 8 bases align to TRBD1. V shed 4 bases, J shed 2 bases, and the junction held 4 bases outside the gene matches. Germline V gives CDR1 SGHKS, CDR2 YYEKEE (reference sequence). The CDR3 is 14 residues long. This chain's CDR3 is CASSVTGVNYGYTF. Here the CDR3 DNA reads TGTGCCAGCAGCGTGACAGGGGTGAACTATGGCTACACCTTC.

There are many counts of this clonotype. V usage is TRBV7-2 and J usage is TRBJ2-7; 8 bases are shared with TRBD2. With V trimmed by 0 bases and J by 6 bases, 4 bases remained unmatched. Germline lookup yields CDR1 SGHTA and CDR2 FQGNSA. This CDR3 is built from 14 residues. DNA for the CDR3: TGTGCCAGCAGCTTAGCCACTAGCGGAGCCGAGCAGTACTTC. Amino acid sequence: CASSLATSGAEQYF.

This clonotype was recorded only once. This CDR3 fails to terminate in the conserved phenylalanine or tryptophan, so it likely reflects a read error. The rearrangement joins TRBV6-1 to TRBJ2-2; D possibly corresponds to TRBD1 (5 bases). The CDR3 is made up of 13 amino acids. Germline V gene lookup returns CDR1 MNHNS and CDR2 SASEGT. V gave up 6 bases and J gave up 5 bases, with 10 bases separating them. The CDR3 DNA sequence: TGTGCCAGCAGAATGCAGGGTACCGGGGAGCTGTTTCTT. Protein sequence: CASRMQGTGELFL.

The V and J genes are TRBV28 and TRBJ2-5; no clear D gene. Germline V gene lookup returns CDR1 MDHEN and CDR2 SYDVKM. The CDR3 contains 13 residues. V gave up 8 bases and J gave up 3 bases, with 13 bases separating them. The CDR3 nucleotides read TGTGCCAGCGGAGTTTATTCCGAAGAGACCCAGTACTTC. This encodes CASGVYSEETQYF.

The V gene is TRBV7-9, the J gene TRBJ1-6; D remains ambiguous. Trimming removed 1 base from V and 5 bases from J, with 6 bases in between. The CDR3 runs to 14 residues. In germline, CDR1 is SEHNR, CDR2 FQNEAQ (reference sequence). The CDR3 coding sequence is TGTGCCAGCAGCTTAGGACCGAATAATTCACCCCTCCACTTT. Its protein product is CASSLGPNNSPLHF.

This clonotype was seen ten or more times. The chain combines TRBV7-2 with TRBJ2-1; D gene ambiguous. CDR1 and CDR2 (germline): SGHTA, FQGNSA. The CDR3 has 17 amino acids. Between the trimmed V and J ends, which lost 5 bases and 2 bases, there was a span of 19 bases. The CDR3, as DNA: TGTGCCAGCAGCGATAGACCGGCGAGATGGGCCTACAATGAGCAGTTCTTC. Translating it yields CASSDRPARWAYNEQFF.

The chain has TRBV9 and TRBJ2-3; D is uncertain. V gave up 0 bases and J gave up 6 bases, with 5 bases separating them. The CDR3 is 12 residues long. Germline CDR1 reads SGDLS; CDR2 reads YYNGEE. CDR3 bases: TGTGCCAGCAGCGTAGACGGCGATACGCAGTATTTT. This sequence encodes CASSVDGDTQYF.

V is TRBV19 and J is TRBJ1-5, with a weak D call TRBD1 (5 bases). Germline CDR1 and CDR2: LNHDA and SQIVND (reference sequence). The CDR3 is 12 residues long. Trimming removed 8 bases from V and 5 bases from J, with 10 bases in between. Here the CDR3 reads CASGTEYQPQHF. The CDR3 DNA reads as TGTGCCAGTGGGACGGAGTATCAGCCCCAGCATTTT.

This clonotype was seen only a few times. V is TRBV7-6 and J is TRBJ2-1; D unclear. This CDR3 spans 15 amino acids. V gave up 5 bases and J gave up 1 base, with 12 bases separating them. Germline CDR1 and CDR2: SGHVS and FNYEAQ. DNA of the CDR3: TGTGCCAGCAGCCCGCCTAGGGCGTCCTACAATGAGCAGTTCTTC. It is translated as CASSPPRASYNEQFF.

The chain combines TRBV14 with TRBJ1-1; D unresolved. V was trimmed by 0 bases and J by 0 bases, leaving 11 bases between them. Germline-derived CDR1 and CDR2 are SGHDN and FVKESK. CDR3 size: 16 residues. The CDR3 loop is CASSQEIRTMNTEAFF. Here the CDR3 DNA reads TGTGCCAGCAGCCAAGAAATCAGGACCATGAACACTGAAGCTTTCTTT. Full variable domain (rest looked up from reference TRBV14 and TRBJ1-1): EAGVTQFPSHSVIEKGQTVTLRCDPISGHDNLYWYRRVMGKEIKFLLHFVKESKQDESGMPNNRFLAERTGGTYSTLKVQPAELEDSGVYFCASSQEIRTMNTEAFFGQGTRLTVV.

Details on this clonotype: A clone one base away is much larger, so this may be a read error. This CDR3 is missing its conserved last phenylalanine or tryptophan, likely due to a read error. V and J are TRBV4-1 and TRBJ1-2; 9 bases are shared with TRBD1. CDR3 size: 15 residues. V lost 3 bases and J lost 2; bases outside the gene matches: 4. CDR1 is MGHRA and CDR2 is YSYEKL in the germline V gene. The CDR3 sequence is CASSHLTGGNYGYTL. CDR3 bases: TGCGCCAGCAGCCATCTAACAGGGGGCAACTATGGCTACACCCTC.

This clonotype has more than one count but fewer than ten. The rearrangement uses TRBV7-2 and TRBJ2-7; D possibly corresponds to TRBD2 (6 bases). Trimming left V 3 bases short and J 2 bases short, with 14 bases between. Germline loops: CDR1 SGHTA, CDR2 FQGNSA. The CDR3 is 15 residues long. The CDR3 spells CASSFSEGLTYEQYF. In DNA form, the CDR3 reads TGTGCCAGCAGCTTCTCGGAGGGTCTAACCTACGAGCAGTACTTC.

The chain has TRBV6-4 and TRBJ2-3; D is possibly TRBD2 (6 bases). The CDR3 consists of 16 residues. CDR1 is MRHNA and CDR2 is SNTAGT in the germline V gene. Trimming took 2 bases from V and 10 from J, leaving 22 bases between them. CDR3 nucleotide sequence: TGTGCCAGCAGTGACCGTCCTGGGGAGGCTATAGGTTCGCAGTATTTT. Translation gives CASSDRPGEAIGSQYF.

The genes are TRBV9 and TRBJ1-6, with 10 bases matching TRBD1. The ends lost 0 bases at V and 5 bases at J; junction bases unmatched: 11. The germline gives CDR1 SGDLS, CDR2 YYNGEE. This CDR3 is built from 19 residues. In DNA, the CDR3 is TGTGCCAGCAGCGTAGCTGAGGCGACAGGGGGCCTGAATAATTCACCCCTCCACTTT. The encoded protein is CASSVAEATGGLNNSPLHF.

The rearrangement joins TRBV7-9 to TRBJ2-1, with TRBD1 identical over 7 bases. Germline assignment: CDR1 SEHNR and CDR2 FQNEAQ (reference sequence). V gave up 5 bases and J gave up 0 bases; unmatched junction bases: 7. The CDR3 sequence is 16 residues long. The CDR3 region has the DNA TGTGCCAGCAGCCGAGGGGGCCATAGCTCCTACAATGAGCAGTTCTTC. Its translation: CASSRGGHSSYNEQFF.

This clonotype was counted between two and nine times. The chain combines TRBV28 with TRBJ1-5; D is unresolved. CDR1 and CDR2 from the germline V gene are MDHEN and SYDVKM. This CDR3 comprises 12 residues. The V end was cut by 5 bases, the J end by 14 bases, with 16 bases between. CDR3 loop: CASSPSRPHEHF. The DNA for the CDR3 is TGTGCCAGCAGTCCCAGCAGGCCCCATGAGCATTTT.

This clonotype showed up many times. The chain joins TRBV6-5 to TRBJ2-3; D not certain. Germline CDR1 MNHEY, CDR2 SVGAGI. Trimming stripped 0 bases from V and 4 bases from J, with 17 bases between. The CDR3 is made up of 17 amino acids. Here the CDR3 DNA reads TGTGCCAGCAGTTACTCTTTTACCTCCGCTCCCGCAGATACGCAGTATTTT. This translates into CASSYSFTSAPADTQYF.

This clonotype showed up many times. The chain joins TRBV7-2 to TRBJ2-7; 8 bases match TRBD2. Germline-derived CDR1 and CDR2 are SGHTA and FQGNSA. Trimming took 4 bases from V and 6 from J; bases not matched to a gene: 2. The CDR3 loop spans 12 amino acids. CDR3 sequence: CASSWLAGEQYF. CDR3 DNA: TGTGCCAGCAGCTGGCTAGCGGGCGAGCAGTACTTC.

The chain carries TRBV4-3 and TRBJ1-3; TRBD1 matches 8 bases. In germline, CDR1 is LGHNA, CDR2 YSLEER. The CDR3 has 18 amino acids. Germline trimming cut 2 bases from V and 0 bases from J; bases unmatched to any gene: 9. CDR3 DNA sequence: TGCGCCAGCAGCCAAAGGGGGGACAGGACGATCTCTGGAAACACCATATATTTT. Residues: CASSQRGDRTISGNTIYF.

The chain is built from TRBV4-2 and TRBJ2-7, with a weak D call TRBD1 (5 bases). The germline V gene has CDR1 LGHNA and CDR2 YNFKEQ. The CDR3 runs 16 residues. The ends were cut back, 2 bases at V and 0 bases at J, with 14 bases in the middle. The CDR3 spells CASSQPGLDFSYEQYF. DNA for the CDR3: TGTGCCAGCAGCCAACCAGGGCTTGACTTCTCCTACGAGCAGTACTTC.

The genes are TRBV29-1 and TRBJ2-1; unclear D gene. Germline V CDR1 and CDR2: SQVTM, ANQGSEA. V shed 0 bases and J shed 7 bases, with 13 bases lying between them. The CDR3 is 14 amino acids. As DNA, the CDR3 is TGCAGCGTTGAAGATTATTCCGAAAGGAATGAGCAGTTCTTC. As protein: CSVEDYSERNEQFF.

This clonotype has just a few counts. In nucleotides, the CDR3 is TGTGCCAGCAGCCAATCAGAGCGGAGCTCCTACAATGAGCAGTTCTTC. Its translation is CASSQSERSSYNEQFF. The chain combines TRBV7-8 with TRBJ2-1; a possible D gene is TRBD2 (5 bases). Germline V gives CDR1 SGHVS, CDR2 FQNEAQ. The CDR3 covers 16 residues. Trimming took 5 bases from V and 0 from J, leaving 14 bases between them.

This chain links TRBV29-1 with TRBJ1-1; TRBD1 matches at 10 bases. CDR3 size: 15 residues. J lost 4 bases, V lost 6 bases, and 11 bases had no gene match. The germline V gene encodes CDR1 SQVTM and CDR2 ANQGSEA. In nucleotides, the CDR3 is TGCAGCGTCTACGGGACAGGGGTTATAGGCACTGAAGCTTTCTTT. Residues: CSVYGTGVIGTEAFF.

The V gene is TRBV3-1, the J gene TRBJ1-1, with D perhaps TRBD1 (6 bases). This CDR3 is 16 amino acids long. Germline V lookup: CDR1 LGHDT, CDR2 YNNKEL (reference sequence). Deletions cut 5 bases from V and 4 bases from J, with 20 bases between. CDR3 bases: TGTGCCAGCAGCTCAGGTCACCTCACAGGGTCCACTGAAGCTTTCTTT. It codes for CASSSGHLTGSTEAFF.

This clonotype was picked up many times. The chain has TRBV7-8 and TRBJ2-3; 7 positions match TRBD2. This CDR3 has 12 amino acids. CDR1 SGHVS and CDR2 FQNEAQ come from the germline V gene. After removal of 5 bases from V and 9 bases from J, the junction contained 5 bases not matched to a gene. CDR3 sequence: CASSLLAATQYF. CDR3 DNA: TGTGCCAGCAGCCTCCTAGCGGCCACGCAGTATTTT.